The subject of this entry is one TCR beta chain. No antigen is known for it. The CDR3 length is 11 residues. The V gene lost 4 bases and the J gene lost 13 bases, with 14 bases spanning the gap. Germline CDR1 is GTSNPN and CDR2 is SVGIG (reference sequence). Libraries were prepared by immunoSEQ multiplex PCR; TCRdb keeps only in-frame clonotypes and omits some of them. The sample lists under 400,000 clones, 87% occurring once. Indicated treatment: about 20 received Ad26.COV2.S at low or high dose, single or two shots; several received placebo; per-sample allocation not given. Samples analyzed were those drawn on day 63 after the first vaccine or placebo injection. This sample was taken from a study of Ad26.COV2.S vaccination and SARS-CoV-2 variants. Study-wide findings and caveats: Spike-specific responses of CD8+ and CD4+ T cells were reported to display substantial breadth after vaccination. Analytic work on TCR breadth and depth might have understated the full extent of total T cell responses.

The sequencing used peripheral blood, collected in a trial of Ad26.COV2.S vaccine versus placebo. This chain joins TRBV30 and TRBJ1-3; D gene ambiguous. The clonotype was recovered from a person aged 18-65 years who received the Ad26.COV2.S COVID-19 vaccine or a placebo. As DNA, the CDR3 is TGTGCCTGGACGAGGGCGGTGGGAATATATTTT. Its protein product is CAWTRAVGIYF.